A selection of T cell receptor beta chains follows, all from one sample in a study of shared clonotypes between healthy human individuals. Some clones are missing from TCRdb's copy, which holds only in-frame ones; the method was immunoSEQ multiplex PCR. The sample has about 680,000 clones, about 90% seen once. Input material: naive CD8+ T cells sorted from blood. All receptors derive from a man aged 30-40 years in good health. The CDR3 runs from the conserved cysteine through the conserved F or W. Fields, in order: D gene, V gene, clone size, J gene, CDR3 DNA, CDR3 protein. D genes are given only for firm matches. Size is omitted from some rows. Given values are once, few, many or a class for expanded clones.

D: -; V: TRBV5-5; size: -; J: TRBJ2-6; DNA: TGTGCCAGCAGCGCAGACAGATCTGGGGCCAACGTCCTGACTTTC; CDR3: CASSADRSGANVLTF
D: TRBD2; V: TRBV15; size: -; J: TRBJ2-7; DNA: TGTGCCACCAGTTTGTCAGGGACTAGCTCCTACGAGCAGTACTTC; CDR3: CATSLSGTSSYEQYF
D: -; V: TRBV6-1; size: -; J: TRBJ1-4; DNA: TGTGCCAGCAGCGGGGACTCCAATGAAAAACTGTTTTTT; CDR3: CASSGDSNEKLFF
D: -; V: TRBV27; size: -; J: TRBJ1-4; DNA: TGTGCCAGCAGTCCCCGAGGAGGCCGGAATGAAAAACTGTTTTTT; CDR3: CASSPRGGRNEKLFF
D: TRBD1; V: TRBV2; size: -; J: TRBJ2-7; DNA: TGTGCTACGAAGGAACAGGGGACCTCCTACGAGCAGTACTTC; CDR3: CATKEQGTSYEQYF
D: -; V: TRBV7-6; size: -; J: TRBJ1-1; DNA: TGTGCCAGCAGACCTGGGTTACCCGGGACCAACACTGAAGCTTTCTTT; CDR3: CASRPGLPGTNTEAFF
D: -; V: TRBV9; size: -; J: TRBJ2-1; DNA: TGTGCCAGTGCCAGAAGTGGCCATGAGCAGTTCTTC; CDR3: CASARSGHEQFF
D: -; V: TRBV2; size: few; J: TRBJ1-1; DNA: TGTGCCAGCCGACTTAATGAAGCTTTCTTT; CDR3: CASRLNEAFF
D: -; V: TRBV2; size: -; J: TRBJ2-7; DNA: TGTGCCAGCAGTGAAGCGAGCCGGGGGCCTGAGCAGTACTTC; CDR3: CASSEASRGPEQYF
D: -; V: TRBV5-1; size: -; J: TRBJ1-4; DNA: TGCGCCAGCAGCTTGGAAGGGACCTTTAATGAAAAACTGTTTTTT; CDR3: CASSLEGTFNEKLFF
D: -; V: TRBV27; size: -; J: TRBJ2-7; DNA: TGTGCCAGCAGTTATAGGTTACCCTACGAGCAGTACTTC; CDR3: CASSYRLPYEQYF
D: TRBD1; V: TRBV6-5; size: -; J: TRBJ2-2; DNA: TGTGCCAGCAGTTTCATGGGACAGGGGTTCGGGGAGCTGTTTTTT; CDR3: CASSFMGQGFGELFF
D: -; V: TRBV7-9; size: -; J: TRBJ1-5; DNA: TGTGCCAGCAGCTCGGGGGGAGTGATCGTCAATCAGCCCCAGCATTTT; CDR3: CASSSGGVIVNQPQHF
D: TRBD1; V: TRBV19; size: -; J: TRBJ2-7; DNA: TGTGCCAGTAGTTACGGACAGGGCTACGAGCAGTACTTC; CDR3: CASSYGQGYEQYF
D: -; V: TRBV9; size: -; J: TRBJ1-1; DNA: TGTGCCAGCAGCGTAGGAGGTGGGGCCACTGAAGCTTTCTTT; CDR3: CASSVGGGATEAFF
D: -; V: TRBV4-3; size: -; J: TRBJ2-1; DNA: TGCGCCAGCAGCAGAACGGGAGACTGGGGTGAGCAGTTCTTC; CDR3: CASSRTGDWGEQFF
D: -; V: TRBV5-6; size: -; J: TRBJ1-1; DNA: TGTGCCAGCAGCTTGGGGCAGGGGTTGGGCACTGAAGCTTTCTTT; CDR3: CASSLGQGLGTEAFF
D: TRBD1; V: TRBV28; size: -; J: TRBJ2-1; DNA: TGTGCCAGCAGTTTGGCAGGGGGCGACTACAATGAGCAGTTCTTC; CDR3: CASSLAGGDYNEQFF
D: -; V: TRBV11-2; size: -; J: TRBJ2-5; DNA: TGTGCCAGCAGCTTAGGGGTGAGGGAGACCCAGTACTTC; CDR3: CASSLGVRETQYF
D: TRBD2; V: TRBV5-4; size: -; J: TRBJ2-7; DNA: TGTGCCAGCAGCACCAGCGGGAGCCCCTACGAGCAGTACTTC; CDR3: CASSTSGSPYEQYF
D: -; V: TRBV11-2; size: once; J: TRBJ2-7; DNA: TGTGCCAGCAGCTTAGTCGGTCCCTACGAGCAGTACTTC; CDR3: CASSLVGPYEQYF
D: -; V: TRBV7-9; size: -; J: TRBJ2-2; DNA: TGTGCCAGCAGCTTAATAGGGACAAGATTGTACGGGGAGCTGTTTTTT; CDR3: CASSLIGTRLYGELFF
D: -; V: TRBV4-1; size: -; J: TRBJ2-1; DNA: TGCGCCAGCAGCCAAGCCCCGACAGCAAATGAGCAGTTCTTC; CDR3: CASSQAPTANEQFF
D: -; V: TRBV6-1; size: -; J: TRBJ2-4; DNA: TGTGCCAGCAGTGAAGATCGTCATCAGAGAAACATTCAGTACTTC; CDR3: CASSEDRHQRNIQYF
D: -; V: TRBV27; size: -; J: TRBJ2-7; DNA: TGTGCCAGCAGTCCCTCGGGACAAATCTACGAGCAGTACTTC; CDR3: CASSPSGQIYEQYF
D: TRBD2; V: TRBV2; size: -; J: TRBJ2-7; DNA: TGTGCCAGCAGTAATCTTATAGCGGGAGCGAAGTACGAGCAGTACTTC; CDR3: CASSNLIAGAKYEQYF
D: TRBD1; V: TRBV4-1; size: once; J: TRBJ2-2; DNA: TGCGCCAGCAGCCAAGAAGGTGACAGGGTCGGCACCGGGGAGCTGTTTTTT; CDR3: CASSQEGDRVGTGELFF
D: TRBD2; V: TRBV29-1; size: -; J: TRBJ2-7; DNA: TGCAGCGTTGAAGATCGGGGACTAGCGGGAGGTGGTGTGCAGTACTTC; CDR3: CSVEDRGLAGGGVQYF
D: -; V: TRBV21-1; size: -; J: TRBJ2-2; DNA: TGTGCCAGCAGCTTCCGGGTGGACGGGGAGCTGTTTTTT; CDR3: CASSFRVDGELFF
D: -; V: TRBV6-6; size: -; J: TRBJ1-1; DNA: TGTGCCAGCAGACCAACAGGGAACACTGAAGCTTTCTTT; CDR3: CASRPTGNTEAFF
D: -; V: TRBV27; size: -; J: TRBJ1-1; DNA: TGTGCCAGCAGTTTAACTCAGGGGAGCACTGAAGCTTTCTTT; CDR3: CASSLTQGSTEAFF
D: TRBD2; V: TRBV11-2; size: -; J: TRBJ2-3; DNA: TGTGCCAGCAGCCGCTCACTAGCGGATATCGCAGATACGCAGTATTTT; CDR3: CASSRSLADIADTQYF
D: TRBD1; V: TRBV11-2; size: -; J: TRBJ2-7; DNA: TGTGCCAGCAGCCCAACCCCAGGGGGCTCAATTACTAACGAGCAGTACTTC; CDR3: CASSPTPGGSITNEQYF